This T cell receptor beta chain comes out of a study of cytomegalovirus exposure and HLA in healthy donors. The wider study: From 150 million to 200 million T cells, an earlier analysis saw 100 million to 140 million unique TCR beta sequences.

Notes on the study in general: Later analysis reportedly placed an Asian-associated ancestry cluster below the roughly 640-donor mean in N-insertions. Later analysis demonstrated an association between a missense DCLRE1C variant and TCR beta V- and J-gene trimming.

Healthy bone marrow donors made up the donor group. The PCR was carried out with 60 Vbeta primers and 13 Jbeta primers. Only in-frame clones appear in the TCRdb table, and some are missing; sequencing was by immunoSEQ multiplex PCR. Altogether roughly 100,000 clones are present, approximately 70% being singletons, with the ten largest covering over 3%. Regarding this clone: Its target is unknown.

Germline V gene lookup returns CDR1 SGHRS and CDR2 YFSETQ. The CDR3 covers 13 residues. V was shortened by 4 bases and J by 6 bases, with 12 bases between the two germline ends. The source is a man in his forties in good health and CMV-seronegative. Sequenced sample: PBMCs. This chain uses TRBV5-1 with TRBJ2-3; D gene ambiguous. CDR3 in amino acids: CASSLLIRDTQYF. Written as DNA, the CDR3 is TGCGCCAGCAGCCTCCTTATTCGGGATACGCAGTATTTT.